Described below is a single T cell receptor beta chain sequence and its context. The sample comes from a study of monozygotic twins with inflammatory bowel disease. TCRdb re-analyzed the 5' RACE reads; it lists each CDR3 protein once, without DNA. Its clone listing holds 420,000 or so distinct CDR3 sequences. The receptor was derived from a human donor with ulcerative colitis or Crohn's disease, or a healthy co-twin of an affected twin (not recorded which). Sequencing was performed on blood.

This CDR3 reads CASSYPLSTEAFF. This rearrangement joins TRBV6-6 to TRBJ1-1. CDR1 and CDR2 (germline): MNHNY, SVGAGI (reference sequence). The CDR3 runs to 13 residues.